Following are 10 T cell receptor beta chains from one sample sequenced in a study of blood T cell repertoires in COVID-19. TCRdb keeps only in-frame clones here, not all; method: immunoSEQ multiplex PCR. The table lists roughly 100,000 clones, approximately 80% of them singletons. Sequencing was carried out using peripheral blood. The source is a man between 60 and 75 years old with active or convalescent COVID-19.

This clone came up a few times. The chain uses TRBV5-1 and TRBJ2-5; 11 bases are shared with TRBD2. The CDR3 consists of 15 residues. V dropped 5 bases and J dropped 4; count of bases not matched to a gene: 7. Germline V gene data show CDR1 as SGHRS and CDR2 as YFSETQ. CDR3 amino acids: CASSNRLAGTETQYF. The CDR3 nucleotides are TGCGCCAGCAGTAACCGACTAGCGGGAACAGAGACCCAGTACTTC.

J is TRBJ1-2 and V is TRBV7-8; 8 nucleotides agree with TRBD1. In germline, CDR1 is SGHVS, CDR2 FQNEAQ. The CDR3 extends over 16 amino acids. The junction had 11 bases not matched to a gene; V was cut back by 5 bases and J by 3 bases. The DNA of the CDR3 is TGTGCCAGCAGCCTCTCCGGACAGGGCGTATACTATGGCTACACCTTC. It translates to CASSLSGQGVYYGYTF. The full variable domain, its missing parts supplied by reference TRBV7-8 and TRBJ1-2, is GAGVSQSPRYKVAKRGQDVALRCDPISGHVSLFWYQQALGQGPEFLTYFQNEAQLDKSGLPSDRFFAERPEGSVSTLKIQRTQQEDSAVYLCASSLSGQGVYYGYTFGSGTRLTVV.

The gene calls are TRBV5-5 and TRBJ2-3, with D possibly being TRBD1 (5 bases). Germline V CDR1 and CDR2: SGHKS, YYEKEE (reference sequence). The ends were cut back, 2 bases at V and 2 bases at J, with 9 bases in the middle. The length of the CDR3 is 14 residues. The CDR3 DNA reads TGTGCCAGCAGCTTCAGGGAATCCACAGATACGCAGTATTTT. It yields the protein CASSFRESTDTQYF.

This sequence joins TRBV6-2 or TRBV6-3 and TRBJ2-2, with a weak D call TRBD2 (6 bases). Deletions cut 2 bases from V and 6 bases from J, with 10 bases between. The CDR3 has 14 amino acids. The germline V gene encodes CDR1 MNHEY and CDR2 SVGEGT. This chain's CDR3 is CASSYLWGAGELFF. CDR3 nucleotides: TGTGCCAGCAGTTACCTTTGGGGGGCCGGGGAGCTGTTTTTT.

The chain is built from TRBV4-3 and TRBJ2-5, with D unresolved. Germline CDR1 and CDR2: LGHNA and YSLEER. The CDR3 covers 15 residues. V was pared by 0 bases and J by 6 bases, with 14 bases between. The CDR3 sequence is CASSQDQAAAQTQYF. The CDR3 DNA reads TGCGCCAGCAGCCAAGATCAAGCCGCCGCGCAGACCCAGTACTTC.

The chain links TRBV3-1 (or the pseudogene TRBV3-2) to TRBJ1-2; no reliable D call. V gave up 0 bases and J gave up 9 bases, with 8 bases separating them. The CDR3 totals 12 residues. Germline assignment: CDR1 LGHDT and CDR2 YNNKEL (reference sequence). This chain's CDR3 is CASSQDRTRYTF. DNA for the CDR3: TGTGCCAGCAGCCAAGACAGGACTCGCTACACCTTC.

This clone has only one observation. CDR3: CASSHKQGFSTDTQYF. The CDR3 coding sequence is TGTGCCAGCAGTCACAAACAGGGGTTTAGCACAGATACGCAGTATTTT. This chain links TRBV6-2 or TRBV6-3 with TRBJ2-3, with TRBD1 matching over 7 bases. The CDR3 loop spans 16 amino acids. V lost 5 bases, J lost 0 bases, and 8 bases stayed unmatched. CDR1 and CDR2 (germline): MNHEY, SVGEGT.

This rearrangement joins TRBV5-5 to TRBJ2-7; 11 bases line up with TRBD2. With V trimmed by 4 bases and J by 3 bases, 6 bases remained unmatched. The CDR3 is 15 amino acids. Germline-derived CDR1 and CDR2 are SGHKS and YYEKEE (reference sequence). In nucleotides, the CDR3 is TGTGCCAGCAGCGCTGCCGGGACTAGCGGCTACGAGCAGTACGTC. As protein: CASSAAGTSGYEQYV.

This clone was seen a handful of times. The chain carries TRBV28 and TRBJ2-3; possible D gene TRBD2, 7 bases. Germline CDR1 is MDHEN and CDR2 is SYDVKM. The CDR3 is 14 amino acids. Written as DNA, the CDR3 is TGTGCTGGGGGGGCGGAGGGTAGCACAGATACGCAGTATTTT. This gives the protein CAGGAEGSTDTQYF.

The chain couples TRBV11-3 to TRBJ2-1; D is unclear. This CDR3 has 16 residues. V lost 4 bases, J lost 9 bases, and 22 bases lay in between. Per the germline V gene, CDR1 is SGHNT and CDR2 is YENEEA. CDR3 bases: TGTGCCAGCAGCTCCAGCAATAGAGGTGGGTCGGGTGAGCAGTTCTTC. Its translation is CASSSSNRGGSGEQFF.